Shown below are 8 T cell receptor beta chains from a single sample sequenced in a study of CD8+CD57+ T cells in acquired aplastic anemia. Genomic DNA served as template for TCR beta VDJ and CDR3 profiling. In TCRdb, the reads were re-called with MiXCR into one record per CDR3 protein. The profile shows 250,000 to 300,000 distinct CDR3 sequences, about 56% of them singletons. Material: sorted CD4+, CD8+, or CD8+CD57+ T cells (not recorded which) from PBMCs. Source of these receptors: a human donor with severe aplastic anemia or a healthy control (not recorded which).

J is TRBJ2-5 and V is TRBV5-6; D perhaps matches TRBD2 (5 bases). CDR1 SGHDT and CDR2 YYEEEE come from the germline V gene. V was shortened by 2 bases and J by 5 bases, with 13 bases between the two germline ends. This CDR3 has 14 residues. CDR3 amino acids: CASSLSGELETQYF. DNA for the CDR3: TGTGCCAGCAGCTTATCCGGGGAGCTGGAGACCCAGTACTTC.

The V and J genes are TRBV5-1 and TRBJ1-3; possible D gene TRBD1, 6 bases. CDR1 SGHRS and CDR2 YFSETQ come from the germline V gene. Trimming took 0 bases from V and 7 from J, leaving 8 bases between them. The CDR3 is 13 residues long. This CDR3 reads CASSLAGANTIYF. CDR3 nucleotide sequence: TGCGCCAGCAGCTTGGCAGGGGCGAACACCATATATTTT. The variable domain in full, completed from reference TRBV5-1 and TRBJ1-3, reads KAGVTQTPRYLIKTRGQQVTLSCSPISGHRSVSWYQQTPGQGLQFLFEYFSETQRNKGNFPGRFSGRQFSNSRSEMNVSTLELGDSALYLCASSLAGANTIYFGEGSWLTVV.

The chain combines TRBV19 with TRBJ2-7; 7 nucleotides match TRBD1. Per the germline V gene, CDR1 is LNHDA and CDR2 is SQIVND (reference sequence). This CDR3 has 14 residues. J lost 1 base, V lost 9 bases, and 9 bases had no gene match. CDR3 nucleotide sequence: TGTGCCAGCGCCGACAGGGCCGAATCCTACGAGCAGTACTTC. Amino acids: CASADRAESYEQYF.

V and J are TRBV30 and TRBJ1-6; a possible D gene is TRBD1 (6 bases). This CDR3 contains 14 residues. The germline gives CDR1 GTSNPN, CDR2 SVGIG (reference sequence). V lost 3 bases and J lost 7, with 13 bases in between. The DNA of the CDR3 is TGTGCCTGGAGAACAGGGCAACCAAATTCACCCCTCCACTTT. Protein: CAWRTGQPNSPLHF.

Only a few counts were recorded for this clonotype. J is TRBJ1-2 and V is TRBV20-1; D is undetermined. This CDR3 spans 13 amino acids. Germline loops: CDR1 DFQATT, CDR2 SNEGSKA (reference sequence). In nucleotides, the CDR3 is TGCAGCGTATTGACAACGGGAGACTATGGCTACACCTTC. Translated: CSVLTTGDYGYTF.

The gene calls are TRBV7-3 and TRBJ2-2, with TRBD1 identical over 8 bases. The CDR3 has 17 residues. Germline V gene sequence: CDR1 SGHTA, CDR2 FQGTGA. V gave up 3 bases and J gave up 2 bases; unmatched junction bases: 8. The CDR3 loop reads CASSFRGQGANTGELFF. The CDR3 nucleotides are TGTGCCAGCAGCTTCCGAGGACAGGGCGCTAACACCGGGGAGCTGTTTTTT.

DNA of the CDR3: TGTGCCAGCAGTTTAAGCCCGACAGGCCTCTATGGCTACACCTTC. Translated, it gives CASSLSPTGLYGYTF. J is TRBJ1-2 and V is TRBV12-3 or TRBV12-4, with D possibly being TRBD1 (6 bases). Trimming took off 2 bases at V and 4 bases at J, with 14 bases between the two ends. The CDR3 sequence is 15 residues long.

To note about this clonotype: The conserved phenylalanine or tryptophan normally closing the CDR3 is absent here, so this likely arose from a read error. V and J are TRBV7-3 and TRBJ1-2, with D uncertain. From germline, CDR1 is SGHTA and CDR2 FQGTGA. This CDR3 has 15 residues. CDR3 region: CVSSLMDRRLYGYTL. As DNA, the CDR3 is TGTGTCAGCAGCCTCATGGACCGGCGACTCTATGGCTACACCCTC.